The 4 T cell receptor beta chains in this list originate from one sample, sequenced in a study of cytomegalovirus exposure and HLA in healthy donors. The PCR had 60 Vbeta and 13 Jbeta primers. Profiled with immunoSEQ multiplex PCR; TCRdb holds only in-frame clones, not every one. The sample lists around 200,000 clones; 60% to 80% were seen once. The sequenced sample was PBMCs. These receptors all come from a female donor in good health and CMV-seronegative.

The V call is TRBV6-1, the J call TRBJ2-4; 9 nucleotides agree with TRBD2. The V segment lost 0 bases and the J segment 1 base; nucleotides outside the gene matches: 10. In germline, CDR1 is MNHNS, CDR2 SASEGT. CDR3 length equals 19 residues. CDR3: CASSEASRGGLSAKNIQYF. The CDR3 bases are TGTGCCAGCAGTGAAGCTTCGCGGGGGGGCCTGAGCGCCAAAAACATTCAGTACTTC.

This sequence joins TRBV19 and TRBJ1-5; the D gene is possibly TRBD1 (6 bases). V lost 8 bases and J lost 6, with 14 bases in between. The CDR3 has 13 residues. Germline-derived CDR1 and CDR2 are LNHDA and SQIVND (reference sequence). The CDR3 nucleotides read TGTGCCAGTGGGGCGGGGGCCGGTCAGCCCCAGCATTTT. Protein sequence: CASGAGAGQPQHF.

Only one count was recorded for this clone. The rearrangement uses TRBV9 and TRBJ2-4, with D possibly TRBD1 on 6 matching bases. The ends were cut back, 4 bases at V and 2 bases at J, with 16 bases in the middle. Germline V gene lookup returns CDR1 SGDLS and CDR2 YYNGEE. The CDR3 spans 16 residues. For the CDR3, the DNA is TGTGCCAGCAGCCCGGACAGAGGCCCACCCAAAAACATTCAGTACTTC. It specifies CASSPDRGPPKNIQYF.

This clone was seen more than once but under ten times. The chain couples TRBV19 to TRBJ2-7, with D perhaps matching TRBD2 (5 bases). The V gene lost 4 bases and the J gene lost 5 bases, with 15 bases spanning the gap. The CDR3 has 14 amino acids. Looked up from germline, CDR1 is LNHDA and CDR2 is SQIVND (reference sequence). CDR3 amino acids: CASSRPGEWDEQYF. The CDR3 DNA is TGTGCCAGTAGTAGACCCGGGGAGTGGGACGAGCAGTACTTC.